This paragraph covers one T cell receptor beta chain sequence. Antigen: not known. The data originate from a study of cytomegalovirus exposure and HLA in healthy donors. Looking at the study overall: When fewer than 500 donors were genotyped, roughly 78% of them were found to fall in the Caucasian-associated ancestry cluster. Study-level results: Highly shared sequence variants in one cluster were likely a sequencing artifact. According to an earlier analysis, most TCR beta V segments yielded productive rearrangements about 87% or about 30% of the time. In a later analysis, a missense DCLRE1C variant was linked to TCR beta V- and J-gene trimming.

PCR used 60 Vbeta primers and 13 Jbeta primers. Measured with immunoSEQ multiplex PCR; TCRdb has only the in-frame clones, and not every one. The sample comprises approximately 150,000 clones, over 80% of which are singletons, and roughly 3.5% rests with the top ten. Trimming shortened V by 7 bases and J by 3 bases, and 13 bases separated the two germline ends. Germline CDR1 MNHEY, CDR2 SMNVEV (reference sequence). This CDR3 comprises 14 residues. The sequenced sample consisted of PBMCs. This receptor was identified in a male donor in good health and CMV-seronegative. The chain couples TRBV27 to TRBJ2-1; D may be TRBD2 (5 bases). Here the CDR3 DNA reads TGTGCCAGCAAGGACTTTTCAAACTACAATGAGCAGTTCTTC. This codes for CASKDFSNYNEQFF.